The TCR beta chain described here comes from a study of cytomegalovirus exposure and HLA in healthy donors. Overall study: The same platform was used for the 130 or so validation repertoires as for the 650 to 800 first-cohort repertoires, as reported in a later analysis. Study-wide points: Specificity of three CMV-associated chains for CMV antigens was verified in vitro. Investigators reported 150 to 200 TCR beta chains as tied to cytomegalovirus.

Here immunoSEQ multiplex PCR was the method, and the copy in TCRdb shows in-frame clones only, minus some. This table has approximately 120,000 clones, more than 70% appearing once. Notes on this clone: Antigen unknown.

This CDR3 is built from 17 residues. V dropped 1 base and J dropped 5; count of bases not matched to a gene: 7. Germline V CDR1 and CDR2: SGDLS, YYNGEE. The donors were in the roughly 110-subject validation cohort; that cohort was separate from the roughly 700-subject first cohort. Specimen: PBMCs. The chain is built from TRBV9 and TRBJ2-1; TRBD2 matches at 12 bases. The receptor was derived from a young woman in good health and CMV-seronegative. CDR3 bases: TGTGCCAGCAGCGTATTGCTAGCGGGAGGGCCGGACAATGAGCAGTTCTTC. As protein: CASSVLLAGGPDNEQFF.